This TCR beta chain came from a study of blood T cell repertoires in COVID-19 (dated by TCRdb to the early 2020s). General notes on the study: Collaborator samples came from the United States, Italy and Spain and covered acute and convalescent phases of COVID-19. The material from the prospective study consisted of cDNA or gDNA derived from T cells, B-cell-depleted T cells, or PBMCs. Samples came from the ongoing ImmuneRACE study (first 160 participants) plus 1,254 subjects from 6 global collaborators. The repertoires were made available in a free public database intended to serve as a resource for research on the immune response to SARS-CoV-2. The dataset comprised deeply sampled blood TCRbeta repertoires from subjects exposed to, actively infected with, or recovered from COVID-19. Where available, HLA class I and class II types were obtained from metadata supplied by the sample provider rather than from assay-based typing. A de-identified subject ID, COVID-19 status, age in years and sex were almost always included in the sample metadata. General findings and caveats noted by the study authors: How much clinical and demographic metadata was included differed by source and by participant, and the metadata was provided uncurated.

One collaborating source in Seattle enrolled patients during active infection and followed them longitudinally through the course of disease. Collaborating institutions collected whole blood in K2EDTA tubes following their own protocols. For TCRbeta analysis, collaborators shipped samples in one of three forms: frozen whole blood, isolated PBMCs, or DNA extracted from either of those sample types. TCRbeta CDR3 regions were amplified from genomic DNA using the immunoSEQ Assay, a bias-controlled multiplex PCR. As for the original processing: The number of nucleated cells in each sample was estimated from the amplification of reference gene primers within the assay. To quantify the absolute abundance of each unique TCRbeta CDR3 rearrangement, sequence reads were collapsed and filtered. For each sample, productive Simpson clonality was calculated as the square root of Simpson's diversity index across productive rearrangements. TCRdb mirrors the immuneACCESS table, restricted to in-frame sequences. Some clones are absent from its copies; in checked studies, under half trace to an unresolved V gene, and the reason for the others is unknown. Clonal size and the V and J genes are those of that table, whereas D and trimming came from the DNA. Within this sample are about 200,000 clones, with about 88% of them counted one time only. The biggest ten clones account for 15% to 20% of the sample.

Concerning this clone itself: The specificity of this receptor is unknown. Base qualities are missing; no much larger clone stands one base away.

The sample comprised peripheral blood. The clonotype was recovered from a man over 45 with COVID-19, enrolled during active disease.

At the DNA level, the sequence is TGCGCCAGCAGCCGGGGGACAGAGCCTAACTATGGCTACACCTTC. Translation gives CASSRGTEPNYGYTF. This chain is built from TRBV5-1 and TRBJ1-2, and TRBD1 aligns with 7 junction nucleotides. V loses 4 bases at its end and J loses 0 bases; junction bases beyond the gene matches: 6. The CDR3 has 15 amino acids, counting the end cysteine and phenylalanine. Of all the DNA, just the CDR3 is kept, 45 bases in frame from base 1. The CDR1 and CDR2 encoded by the germline V gene are SGHRS and YFSETQ.